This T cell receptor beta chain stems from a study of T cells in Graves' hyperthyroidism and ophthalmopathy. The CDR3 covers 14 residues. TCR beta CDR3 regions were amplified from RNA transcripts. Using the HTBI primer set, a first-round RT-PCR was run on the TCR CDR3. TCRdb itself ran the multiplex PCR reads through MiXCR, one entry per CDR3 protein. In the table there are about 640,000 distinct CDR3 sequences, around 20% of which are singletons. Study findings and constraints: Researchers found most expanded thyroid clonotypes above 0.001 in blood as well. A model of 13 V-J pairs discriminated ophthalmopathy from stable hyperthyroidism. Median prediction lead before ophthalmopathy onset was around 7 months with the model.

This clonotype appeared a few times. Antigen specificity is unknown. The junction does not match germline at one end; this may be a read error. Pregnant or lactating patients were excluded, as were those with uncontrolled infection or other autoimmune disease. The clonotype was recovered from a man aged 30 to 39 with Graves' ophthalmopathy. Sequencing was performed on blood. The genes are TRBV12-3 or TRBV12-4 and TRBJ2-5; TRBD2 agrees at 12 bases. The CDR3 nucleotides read TGTGCCAGCAGTCTAGCGGGAGGGATAGAGACCCAGTACTTC. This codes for CASSLAGGIETQYF.